This T cell receptor (beta chain) was sequenced for a study of tumor and adjacent non-tumor tissue in lung cancer. This clonotype came up many times. Trimming removed 4 bases from V and 4 bases from J; junction bases left unmatched: 10. Germline V gives CDR1 SQVTM, CDR2 ANQGSEA. The CDR3 totals 15 residues. No cell sorting was done before RNA was extracted from the tissue. TCRbeta libraries were built with three rounds of nested PCR, modified from ARM-PCR. TCRdb analysed the multiplex PCR reads with MiXCR anew, one entry per CDR3 protein. The sample lists roughly 65,000 distinct CDR3 sequences; about 60% were seen once.

The rearrangement links TRBV29-1 to TRBJ2-3; TRBD2 matches 8 bases. The specimen was lung tumor tissue. This TCR was recovered from a man in his fifties with non-small cell lung cancer. CDR3 coding DNA: TGCAGCGTTGTGAAGCGGGAGACGTTCCCAGATACGCAGTATTTT. It translates to CSVVKRETFPDTQYF.